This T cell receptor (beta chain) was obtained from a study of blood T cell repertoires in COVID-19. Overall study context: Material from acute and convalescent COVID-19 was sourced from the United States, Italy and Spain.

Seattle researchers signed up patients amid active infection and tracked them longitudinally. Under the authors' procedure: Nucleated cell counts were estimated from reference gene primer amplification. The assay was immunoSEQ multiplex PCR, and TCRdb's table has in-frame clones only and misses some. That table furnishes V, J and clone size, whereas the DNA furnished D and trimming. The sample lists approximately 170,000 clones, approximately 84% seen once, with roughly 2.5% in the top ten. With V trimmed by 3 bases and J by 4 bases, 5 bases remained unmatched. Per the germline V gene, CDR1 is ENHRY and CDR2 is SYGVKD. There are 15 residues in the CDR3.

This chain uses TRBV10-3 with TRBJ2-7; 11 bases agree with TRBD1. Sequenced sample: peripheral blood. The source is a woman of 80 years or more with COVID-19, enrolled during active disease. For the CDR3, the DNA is TGTGCCATCAGTGATTTGGACAGGGGGCGATACGAGCAGTACTTC. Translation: CAISDLDRGRYEQYF.